This note documents a single T cell receptor beta chain sequence. The data derive from a study of blood T cell repertoires in COVID-19. Background on the study: Specimens from acute and convalescent COVID-19 originated in the United States, Italy and Spain. The cDNA or gDNA used as material had been derived from T cells, B-cell-depleted T cells, or PBMCs.

How the authors handled the data: Amplified reference gene primers provided the basis for estimating nucleated cell counts. Data came from immunoSEQ multiplex PCR; TCRdb stores just in-frame clones and leaves some out. V, J and clone size are those of that table, while D and trimming were read from the DNA. In the table there are over 350,000 clones, roughly 88% of which are singletons. V lost 8 bases to trimming and J lost 4 bases, with 18 bases between them. Looked up from germline, CDR1 is MNHEY and CDR2 is SMNVEV (reference sequence). The CDR3 runs 15 residues. The receptor comes from a woman aged 30 to 39 with active or convalescent COVID-19. The sequencing sample was made of peripheral blood. The chain combines TRBV27 with TRBJ1-5, with a possible D match to TRBD1 (5 bases). The CDR3, as DNA: TGTGCCAGCCGACCCCACCCAGGGTTGAATCAGCCCCAGCATTTT. Protein product: CASRPHPGLNQPQHF.